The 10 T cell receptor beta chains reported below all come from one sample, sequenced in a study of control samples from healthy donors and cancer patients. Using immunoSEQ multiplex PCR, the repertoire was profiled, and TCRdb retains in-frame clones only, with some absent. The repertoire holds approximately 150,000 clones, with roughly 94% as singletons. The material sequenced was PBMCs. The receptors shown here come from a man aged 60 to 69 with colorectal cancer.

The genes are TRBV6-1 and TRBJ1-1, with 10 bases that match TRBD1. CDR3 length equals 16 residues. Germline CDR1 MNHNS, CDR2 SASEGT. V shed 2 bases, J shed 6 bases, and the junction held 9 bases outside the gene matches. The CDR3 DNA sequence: TGTGCCAGCAGTGAATCTGCAAGGGACAGGGGTGCTGAAGCTTTCTTT. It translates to CASSESARDRGAEAFF.

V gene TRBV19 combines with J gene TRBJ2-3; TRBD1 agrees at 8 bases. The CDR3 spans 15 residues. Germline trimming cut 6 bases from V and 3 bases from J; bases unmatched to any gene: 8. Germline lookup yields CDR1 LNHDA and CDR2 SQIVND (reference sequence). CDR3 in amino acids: CASRELTGATDTQYF. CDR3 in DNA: TGTGCCAGTAGGGAATTGACAGGGGCAACAGATACGCAGTATTTT. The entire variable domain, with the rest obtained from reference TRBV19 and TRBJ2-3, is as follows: DGGITQSPKYLFRKEGQNVTLSCEQNLNHDAMYWYRQDPGQGLRLIYYSQIVNDFQKGDIAEGYSVSREKKESFPLTVTSAQKNPTAFYLCASRELTGATDTQYFGPGTRLTVL.

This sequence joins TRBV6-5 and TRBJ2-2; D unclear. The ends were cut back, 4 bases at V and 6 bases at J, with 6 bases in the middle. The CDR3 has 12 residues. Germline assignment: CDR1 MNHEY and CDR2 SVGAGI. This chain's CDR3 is CASSLASGELFF. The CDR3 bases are TGTGCCAGCAGTTTAGCCTCCGGGGAGCTGTTTTTT.

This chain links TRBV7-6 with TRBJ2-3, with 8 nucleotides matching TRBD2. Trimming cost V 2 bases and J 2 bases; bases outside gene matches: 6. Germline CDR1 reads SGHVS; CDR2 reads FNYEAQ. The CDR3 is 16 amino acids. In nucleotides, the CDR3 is TGTGCCAGCAGCTTACTCGCGGGGGGCATCACAGATACGCAGTATTTT. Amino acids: CASSLLAGGITDTQYF.

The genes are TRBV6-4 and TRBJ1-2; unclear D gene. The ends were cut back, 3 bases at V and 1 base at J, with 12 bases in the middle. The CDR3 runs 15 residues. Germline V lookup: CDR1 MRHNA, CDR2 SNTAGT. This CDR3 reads CASSDPLAVNYGYTF. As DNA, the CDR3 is TGTGCCAGCAGTGATCCCCTGGCAGTTAACTATGGCTACACCTTC.

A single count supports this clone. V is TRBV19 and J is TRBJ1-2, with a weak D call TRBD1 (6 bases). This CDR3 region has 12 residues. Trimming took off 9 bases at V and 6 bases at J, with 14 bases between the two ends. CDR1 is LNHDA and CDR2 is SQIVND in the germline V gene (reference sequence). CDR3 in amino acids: CASRQVKDGYTF. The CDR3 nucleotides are TGTGCCAGCCGACAGGTAAAAGATGGCTACACCTTC.

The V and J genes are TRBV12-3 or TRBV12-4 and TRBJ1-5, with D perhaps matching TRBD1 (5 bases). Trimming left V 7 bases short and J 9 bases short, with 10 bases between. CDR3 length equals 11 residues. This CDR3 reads CASTPGGPQHF. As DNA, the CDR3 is TGTGCCAGCACCCCGGGGGGGCCCCAGCATTTT.

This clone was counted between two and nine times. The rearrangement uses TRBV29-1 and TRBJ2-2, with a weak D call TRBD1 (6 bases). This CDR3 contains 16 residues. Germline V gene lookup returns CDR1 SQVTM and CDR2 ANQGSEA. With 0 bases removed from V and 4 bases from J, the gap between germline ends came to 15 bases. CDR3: CSVEDVVQGSTGELFF. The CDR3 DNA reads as TGCAGCGTTGAAGATGTTGTCCAGGGGTCCACCGGGGAGCTGTTTTTT.

For the CDR3, the DNA is TGTGCCAGCAGGCTACAGGTTTATCAGCCCCAGCATTTT. Protein sequence: CASRLQVYQPQHF. The rearrangement joins TRBV2 to TRBJ1-5; D might be TRBD1 (5 bases). The V and J ends lost 6 bases and 5 bases respectively, with 11 bases between them. The CDR3 loop spans 13 amino acids. CDR1 and CDR2 from the germline V gene are SNHLY and FYNNEI.

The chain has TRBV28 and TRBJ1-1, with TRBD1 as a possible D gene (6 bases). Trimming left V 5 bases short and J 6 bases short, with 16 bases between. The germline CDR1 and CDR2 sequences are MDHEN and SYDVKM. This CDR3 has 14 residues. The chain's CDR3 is CASSSTYRVSEAFF. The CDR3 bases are TGTGCCAGCAGTAGTACTTACAGGGTCTCTGAAGCTTTCTTT.